These 20 T cell receptor beta chains came from one sample sequenced in a study of regulatory T cells in long-lasting Graves disease. Arm-PCR of CDR3 regions and iRepertoire HTBI primers were the basis on which TCR beta libraries were built. TCRdb redid the calling of the multiplex PCR reads with MiXCR, one entry per CDR3 protein. The table records 520,000 or so distinct CDR3 sequences, around 11% of them present only once. Noted time point: newly diagnosed GD, antithyroid drugs for less than 3 months. Scientists built the TCR library using RNA that was extracted from PBMCs. A further study also used this sample, focusing on T cells in Graves' hyperthyroidism and ophthalmopathy.

Sequenced here: peripheral blood mononuclear cells (PBMCs), sampled at new diagnosis, from a patient treated with antithyroid drugs. The receptors derive from a woman between 25 and 40 years old with Graves disease.

This clonotype was observed many times. V gene TRBV18 combines with J gene TRBJ2-5; no firm D call. CDR3 size: 13 residues. The V end lost 6 bases, the J end lost 2 bases, and 10 bases lay between the germline ends. Germline V gene data show CDR1 as KGHSH and CDR2 as LQKENI. The CDR3 DNA follows: TGTGCCAGCTCCTTTACCATTCAAGAGACCCAGTACTTC. Protein product: CASSFTIQETQYF. Drawing the rest from reference TRBV18 and TRBJ2-5, the complete variable domain is NAGVMQNPRHLVRRRGQEARLRCSPMKGHSHVYWYRQLPEEGLKFMVYLQKENIIDESGMPKERFSAEFPKEGPSILRIQQVVRGDSAAYFCASSFTIQETQYFGPGTRLLVL.

The V and J genes are TRBV20-1 and TRBJ2-5; D might be TRBD1 (6 bases). Germline assignment: CDR1 DFQATT and CDR2 SNEGSKA (reference sequence). V shed 1 base and J shed 3 bases, with 15 bases lying between them. This CDR3 is built from 15 residues. The CDR3 is CSARGKAGVEETQYF. CDR3 in DNA: TGCAGTGCTAGAGGCAAGGCAGGGGTAGAAGAGACCCAGTACTTC.

This clonotype was counted at least ten times. This chain uses TRBV12-3 or TRBV12-4 with TRBJ2-7; tentative D call: TRBD2 (5 bases). This CDR3 contains 17 residues. Trimming shortened V by 1 base and J by 3 bases, and 19 bases separated the two germline ends. The CDR3 DNA follows: TGTGCCAGCAGTTTAGGGTTAAGGGTAGTGAGCGGCTACGAGCAGTACTTC. Translating it yields CASSLGLRVVSGYEQYF.

The genes are TRBV20-1 and TRBJ2-2; D possibly corresponds to TRBD1 (5 bases). This CDR3 has 16 residues. The V end lost 0 bases, the J end lost 0 bases, and 11 bases lay between the germline ends. From germline, CDR1 is DFQATT and CDR2 SNEGSKA (reference sequence). This CDR3 reads CSARDPQGTNTGELFF. As DNA, the CDR3 is TGCAGTGCTAGAGATCCCCAGGGCACGAACACCGGGGAGCTGTTTTTT.

In its sample, this clonotype was seen many times. V gene TRBV28 combines with J gene TRBJ1-2; D is unresolved. V lost 4 bases and J 4 bases, leaving 7 bases between the germline ends. This CDR3 is 12 amino acids long. Germline V gene sequence: CDR1 MDHEN, CDR2 SYDVKM. As DNA, the CDR3 is TGTGCCAGCAGTTCGATAGGCTATGGCTACACCTTC. Its protein is CASSSIGYGYTF.

This clonotype was seen at least ten times. The chain has TRBV10-3 and TRBJ2-4; D is perhaps TRBD1 or TRBD2 (5 bases each). Germline CDR1 ENHRY, CDR2 SYGVKD. CDR3 length: 15 residues. Trimming stripped 2 bases from V and 6 bases from J, with 14 bases between. The CDR3 coding sequence is TGTGCCATCAGTGAGAGCCTGGGACGGATAAACATTCAGTACTTC. Encoded protein: CAISESLGRINIQYF.

This clonotype was detected ten times or more. The rearrangement uses TRBV2 and TRBJ2-2, with a weak D call TRBD1 (5 bases). Trimming took off 6 bases at V and 8 bases at J, with 10 bases between the two ends. This CDR3 is 12 amino acids long. Per the germline V gene, CDR1 is SNHLY and CDR2 is FYNNEI. The CDR3 nucleotides are TGTGCCAGCAGCTCTGGACAAGGGGAGCTGTTTTTT. As protein: CASSSGQGELFF.

The chain combines TRBV7-9 with TRBJ2-5, with TRBD2 matching over 12 bases. The CDR3 length is 14 residues. J was trimmed by 5 bases and V by 5 bases; bases with no gene match: 3. CDR1 SEHNR and CDR2 FQNEAQ come from the germline V gene (reference sequence). Written as DNA, the CDR3 is TGTGCCAGCAGCCGCACTAGCGGGAGGGAGACCCAGTACTTC. Encoded protein: CASSRTSGRETQYF.

With regard to this clonotype: This clone may be a read error of a much larger clone one base away. The V gene is TRBV7-2, the J gene TRBJ2-7; 7 nucleotides line up with TRBD2. The V gene end was trimmed by 4 bases and the J gene end by 7 bases; junction bases not matched to a gene: 19. The CDR3 spans 17 residues. Germline loops: CDR1 SGHTA, CDR2 FQGNSA. The CDR3 is CASSYTTSRISYNEQYF. In nucleotides, the CDR3 is TGTGCCAGCAGCTATACGACTAGCAGAATTTCCTACAATGAGCAGTACTTC.

In this sample, this clonotype turned up many times. The chain employs TRBV20-1 and TRBJ2-3, with 10 bases fitting TRBD2. Unmatched junction bases numbered 3, after V lost 5 bases and J lost 1 base. The CDR3 totals 14 residues. In germline, CDR1 is DFQATT, CDR2 SNEGSKA (reference sequence). The DNA for the CDR3 is TGCAGTGCTTTAAGCGGGAGGGGCACAGATACGCAGTATTTT. Translating it yields CSALSGRGTDTQYF.

J is TRBJ2-1 and V is TRBV20-1; D is undetermined. The germline V and J ends were trimmed by 6 bases and 4 bases, with 7 bases remaining between them. The germline gives CDR1 DFQATT, CDR2 SNEGSKA (reference sequence). The CDR3 extends over 11 amino acids. The CDR3 DNA reads as TGCAGTGCCAACAATTACAATGAGCAGTTCTTC. Amino acid sequence: CSANNYNEQFF.

There are many counts of this clonotype. This chain uses TRBV20-1 with TRBJ1-1, with unresolved D. The germline V gene encodes CDR1 DFQATT and CDR2 SNEGSKA (reference sequence). The CDR3 consists of 12 residues. Trimming cost V 0 bases and J 5 bases, with 7 bases left between them. The CDR3 protein is CSARDTRTEAFF. In DNA, the CDR3 is TGCAGTGCTAGAGATACAAGGACTGAAGCTTTCTTT.

A note on this clonotype: A much larger clone lies a single base off, so this may be a read error. The CDR3, as DNA: TGCGGTGCTAGGCGGCCGGGAGGTTACGAGCAGTACTTC. It codes for CGARRPGGYEQYF. J is TRBJ2-7 and V is TRBV20-1; TRBD2 matches 7 bases. The CDR3 extends over 13 amino acids. Germline assignment: CDR1 DFQATT and CDR2 SNEGSKA (reference sequence).

This clonotype was counted ten times or more. The V and J genes are TRBV27 and TRBJ1-1; 8 nucleotides match TRBD1. Germline V lookup: CDR1 MNHEY, CDR2 SMNVEV (reference sequence). V gave up 4 bases and J gave up 4 bases; unmatched junction bases: 11. This CDR3 has 16 residues. DNA for the CDR3: TGTGCCAGCAGTTACGGGACAGGCAACCTCGGCACTGAAGCTTTCTTT. Amino acids: CASSYGTGNLGTEAFF.

In its sample, this clonotype was seen many times. This chain joins TRBV7-2 and TRBJ1-2; D gene unclear. V shed 5 bases and J shed 5 bases, with 15 bases lying between them. Germline lookup yields CDR1 SGHTA and CDR2 FQGNSA. The CDR3 totals 14 residues. Written as DNA, the CDR3 is TGTGCCAGCAGCCCTCAACCCACGGCATATGGCTACACCTTC. This translates into CASSPQPTAYGYTF.

The sample holds a few counts of this clonotype. The CDR3 spells CAILPGGDRNIQYF. The CDR3 DNA sequence: TGTGCCATCTTACCAGGAGGGGACAGGAACATTCAGTACTTC. The chain couples TRBV24-1 to TRBJ2-4; TRBD1 matches at 8 bases. The CDR3 contains 14 residues. V lost 11 bases, J lost 7 bases, and 12 bases stayed unmatched. Looked up from germline, CDR1 is KGHDR and CDR2 is SFDVKD.

This clonotype showed up just a few times. This chain links TRBV30 with TRBJ2-7; 7 nucleotides agree with TRBD1. Germline trimming cut 2 bases from V and 0 bases from J; bases unmatched to any gene: 7. The CDR3 runs 15 residues. Looked up from germline, CDR1 is GTSNPN and CDR2 is SVGIG (reference sequence). The CDR3 sequence is CAWSTGVWDSYEQYF. The CDR3 bases are TGTGCCTGGAGTACAGGGGTTTGGGACTCCTACGAGCAGTACTTC.

This clonotype was seen more than once but under ten times. This CDR3 reads CSARGDIHQPQHF. CDR3 nucleotide sequence: TGCAGTGCTAGAGGCGACATTCATCAGCCCCAGCATTTT. V is TRBV20-1 and J is TRBJ1-5; no definite D call. From germline, CDR1 is DFQATT and CDR2 SNEGSKA (reference sequence). Trimming stripped 1 base from V and 5 bases from J, with 9 bases between. The CDR3 is 13 amino acids.

The chain combines TRBV12-3 or TRBV12-4 with TRBJ2-3, with 7 bases matching TRBD2. The CDR3 spans 16 residues. J gave up 1 base and V 3 bases, and 7 bases lay outside the gene matches. DNA for the CDR3: TGTGCCAGCAGTTTGGACCGGGACTACCGCACAGATACGCAGTATTTT. It encodes CASSLDRDYRTDTQYF.

This clonotype was seen repeatedly, ten times or more. V and J are TRBV11-2 and TRBJ1-3, with TRBD1 matching over 7 bases. Germline V gene sequence: CDR1 SGHAT, CDR2 FQNNGV. V was clipped by 4 bases and J by 0 bases; unmatched bases: 6. This CDR3 has 16 residues. For the CDR3, the DNA is TGTGCCAGCAGCTCTCGCGACAGGGACTCTGGAAACACCATATATTTT. It codes for CASSSRDRDSGNTIYF.